This entry lists 2 T cell receptor beta chains sequenced from one sample in a study of neurological immune-mediated disorders. TCRdb recomputed calls from the 5' RACE reads with MiXCR, one row per CDR3 protein. This sample carries 60,000 to 70,000 distinct CDR3 sequences, roughly 5% of them seen once, and the ten largest clones take 5.6%. Material: PBMCs. All receptors come from a human donor with multiple sclerosis. The donor label of this sample is uncertain.

In this sample, this clonotype turned up many times. The chain uses TRBV20-1 and TRBJ2-1; D is possibly TRBD2 (5 bases). The germline CDR1 and CDR2 sequences are DFQATT and SNEGSKA (reference sequence). The CDR3 loop spans 14 amino acids. V lost 1 base to trimming and J lost 1 base, with 8 bases between them. CDR3 DNA: TGCAGTGCTAGAGGTAGCGCATCCTACAATGAGCAGTTCTTC. It codes for CSARGSASYNEQFF.

In its sample, this clonotype was seen many times. This chain joins TRBV5-1 and TRBJ2-1; D remains ambiguous. V lost 0 bases, J lost 4 bases, and 11 bases lay in between. Germline-derived CDR1 and CDR2 are SGHRS and YFSETQ. This CDR3 region has 15 residues. This CDR3 is CASSLAGLSYNEQFF. The CDR3 region has the DNA TGCGCCAGCAGCTTGGCCGGGCTGTCATACAATGAGCAGTTCTTC.